A selection of T cell receptor beta chains follows, all from one sample in a study of cytomegalovirus exposure and HLA in healthy donors. Only in-frame clones appear in the TCRdb table, and some are missing; sequencing was by immunoSEQ multiplex PCR. The sample lists about 120,000 clones; roughly 80% were seen once. Sequencing used PBMCs. The receptors were gathered from a woman in her forties or fifties in good health and CMV-seronegative. CDR3s include the opening cysteine and the closing phenylalanine or tryptophan. The D gene is left open where the match is weak. The size of a clone is reported for some rows only, either as once, few or many, or as a class for expanded clones.

d_call clone_size j_call v_call cdr3_aa cdr3_nt
TRBD1 NA TRBJ2-7 TRBV11-3 CASSLDRGPEQYF TGTGCCAGCAGCTTGGACAGGGGGCCCGAGCAGTACTTC
NA NA TRBJ2-2 TRBV4-2 CASSQEEFSGTGELFF TGTGCCAGCAGCCAAGAAGAGTTTTCGGGCACCGGGGAGCTGTTTTTT
TRBD1 NA TRBJ1-1 TRBV4-3 CASSPQQGAPEVAFF TGCGCCAGCAGCCCTCAACAGGGGGCCCCCGAAGTGGCTTTCTTT
NA NA TRBJ2-3 TRBV19 CASNGGFSTDTQYF TGTGCCAGTAATGGCGGTTTCTCCACAGATACGCAGTATTTT
TRBD2 NA TRBJ2-1 TRBV9 CASSFRLAGGIEQFF TGTGCCAGCAGCTTCAGACTAGCGGGAGGGATTGAGCAGTTCTTC
NA few TRBJ1-2 TRBV29-1 CSGRGGTWDGYTF TGCAGCGGGCGGGGAGGCACCTGGGATGGCTACACCTTC
NA NA TRBJ1-2 TRBV27 CASSWQGGYSYTF TGTGCCAGCAGTTGGCAGGGCGGCTATAGCTACACCTTC
NA NA TRBJ1-1 TRBV5-1 CASSLWEQNTEAFF TGCGCCAGCAGCTTGTGGGAGCAAAACACTGAAGCTTTCTTT
NA NA TRBJ1-2 TRBV10-3 CAISEEASGYTF TGTGCCATCAGTGAAGAGGCGTCTGGCTACACCTTC
TRBD1 NA TRBJ2-3 TRBV9 CASSARTGGSTDTQYF TGTGCCAGCAGCGCTCGGACAGGGGGCTCCACAGATACGCAGTATTTT
NA NA TRBJ1-2 TRBV16 CASSQSADGYTF TGTGCCAGCAGCCAATCGGCGGATGGCTACACCTTC
NA NA TRBJ1-5 TRBV28 CASSLGTNNQPQHF TGTGCCAGCAGTTTAGGGACAAATAATCAGCCCCAGCATTTT
TRBD2 NA TRBJ2-7 TRBV5-1 CASRDITGTSGIAYEQYF TGCGCCAGCAGAGACATCACCGGGACTAGCGGAATCGCCTACGAGCAGTACTTC
TRBD1 NA TRBJ2-7 TRBV9 CASSVEDRVGEQYF TGTGCCAGCAGCGTAGAGGACAGGGTTGGGGAGCAGTACTTC
NA NA TRBJ2-2 TRBV7-3 CASSPWPGDTGELFF TGTGCCAGCAGCCCCTGGCCAGGGGACACCGGGGAGCTGTTTTTT